These 2 T cell receptor beta chains were all obtained from the same sample, sequenced in a study of shared clonotypes between healthy human individuals. Clones were read by immunoSEQ multiplex PCR, and TCRdb kept only the in-frame ones, dropping some. The sample holds some 1 million clones, about 75% seen once. The sample taken for sequencing was memory CD4+ T cells sorted from blood. As to subset: CD45RA-negative fraction. All receptors derive from a man between 18 and 35 years old in good health.

This sequence joins TRBV25-1 and TRBJ1-3; a possible D gene is TRBD1 (5 bases). Trimming removed 3 bases at V and 1 base at J, with 19 bases between. Germline-derived CDR1 and CDR2 are MGHDK and SYGVNS. CDR3 size: 18 residues. The CDR3 bases are TGTGCCAGCAGTGACTTCGGCCCTTCAGGGTTATCTGGAAACACCATATATTTT. Its protein is CASSDFGPSGLSGNTIYF. Full variable domain (outside the CDR3, taken from reference TRBV25-1 and TRBJ1-3): EADIYQTPRYLVIGTGKKITLECSQTMGHDKMYWYQQDPGMELHLIHYSYGVNSTEKGDLSSESTVSRIRTEHFPLTLESARPSHTSQYLCASSDFGPSGLSGNTIYFGEGSWLTVV.

The V call is TRBV7-2, the J call TRBJ2-7; D is perhaps TRBD1 (6 bases). V was clipped by 1 base and J by 5 bases, with 12 bases between them. This CDR3 has 14 residues. In germline, CDR1 is SGHTA, CDR2 FQGNSA. The DNA for the CDR3 is TGTGCCAGCAGCTTAGGGACAGTATCGAACGAGCAGTACTTC. The encoded protein is CASSLGTVSNEQYF.